Listed below are T cell receptor beta chains from one sample, sequenced in a study of regulatory T cells in long-lasting Graves disease. TCRdb recomputed calls from the multiplex PCR reads with MiXCR, one row per CDR3 protein. The repertoire consists of roughly 510,000 distinct CDR3 sequences, with roughly 15% occurring once and the leading ten covering 9.5% to 15%. The sample was also reused in another study, on T cells in Graves' hyperthyroidism and ophthalmopathy.

Sequencing used peripheral blood mononuclear cells (PBMCs), obtained at new diagnosis, from a patient treated with antithyroid drugs. These receptors were obtained from a man aged 18 to 30 with Graves disease. The CDR3 runs from the conserved cysteine through the conserved F or W. The D gene is left open where the match is weak. The size field is filled for only some rows; it gives once, few, many or a size class.

v_call	j_call	clone_size	d_call	cdr3_nt	cdr3_aa
TRBV12-3/TRBV12-4	TRBJ2-2	few	TRBD1	TGTGCCAGCAGCGTCGGGACAGGGGGAGACACCGGGGAGCTGGTTTTT	CASSVGTGGDTGELVF
TRBV5-1	TRBJ2-1	many	-	TGCGCCAGCAGCCCTCGAGGGGTTTCCTACAATGAGCAGTTCTTC	CASSPRGVSYNEQFF
TRBV6-5	TRBJ2-5	-	TRBD2	TGTGCCAGCAGTTATGGGCTAGCGGGAGTGGGGGAGACCCAGTACTTC	CASSYGLAGVGETQYF
TRBV2	TRBJ1-3	many	-	TGTGCCAGCAGGACCGGGACACCGTCTGGAAACACCATATATTTT	CASRTGTPSGNTIYF
TRBV25-1	TRBJ2-2	few	-	TGTGCCAGCAGTGCCCAAACTAGCCACACCGGGGAGCTGTTTTTT	CASSAQTSHTGELFF
TRBV30	TRBJ1-5	many	-	TGTGCCTGGACCGGTGGTTACAATCAGCCCCAGCATTTT	CAWTGGYNQPQHF
TRBV6-1	TRBJ2-7	few	-	TGTGCCAGCAGTCCCCGTCGACGGCAGGGATCCTACGAGCAGTACTTC	CASSPRRRQGSYEQYF
TRBV28	TRBJ1-5	many	TRBD1	TGTGCCAGCAGTTTAGAGGTACAGGGGATTCAGCCCCAGCATTTT	CASSLEVQGIQPQHF
TRBV20-1	TRBJ1-4	few	TRBD1	TGCAGTGCTAGACCGGGACAGGGAGGCGAAAAACTGTTTTTT	CSARPGQGGEKLFF
TRBV2	TRBJ2-3	many	-	TGTGCCAGCAGTGAAGGTCCCATGCGCACAGATACGCAGTATTTT	CASSEGPMRTDTQYF
TRBV27	TRBJ2-2	many	TRBD1	TGTGCCAGCAGACTGCTGACCGGGACAGGGTCTAGGCGGGAGCTGTTTTTT	CASRLLTGTGSRRELFF
TRBV12-3/TRBV12-4	TRBJ2-7	many	TRBD1	TGTGCCAGCAGTTTATGGGCAGGGGGAAGGAACGAGCAGTACTTC	CASSLWAGGRNEQYF
TRBV2	TRBJ1-1	many	-	TGTGCCAGCAGACGAGAGGAGTTGGGCACTGAAGCTTTCTTT	CASRREELGTEAFF
TRBV13	TRBJ2-7	many	-	TGTGCCAGCAGACTTGGACAGCTCTACGAGCAGTACTTC	CASRLGQLYEQYF
TRBV3-1	TRBJ2-5	many	-	TGTGCCAGCAGCCCACAGGGAATCCACGAGACCCAGTACTTC	CASSPQGIHETQYF
TRBV28	TRBJ2-2	-	-	TGTGCCAGCAGTCCCTCCTTGAGCGGGGAGCTGTTTTTT	CASSPSLSGELFF
TRBV7-3	TRBJ2-1	-	-	TGTGCCAGCAGCCTCGGGGCACCCTCAGAGCAGTTCTTC	CASSLGAPSEQFF
TRBV19	TRBJ2-2	few	TRBD1	TGTGCCAGTAAGCAGGGGGCTGGGACCGGGGAGCTGTTTTTT	CASKQGAGTGELFF
TRBV5-1	TRBJ1-4	few	-	TGCGCCAGCAGCAAGGACGGAGTTGAACTGTTTTTT	CASSKDGVELFF
TRBV7-9	TRBJ2-1	few	TRBD2	TGTGCCAGCAGCTTACGGGGGACTAGCGGGCCTTCTCCATACAATGAGCAGTTCTTC	CASSLRGTSGPSPYNEQFF
TRBV6-1	TRBJ2-2	many	-	TGTGCCAGCAGTCCCCCCGGCGCGAACACCGGGGAGCTGTTTTTT	CASSPPGANTGELFF
TRBV30	TRBJ2-1	many	-	TGTGCCTGGACGGGGGAAGGAGCGGGCTACAATGAGCAGTTCTTC	CAWTGEGAGYNEQFF
TRBV7-8	TRBJ2-5	few	-	TGTGCCAGCAGCTTACAACAGGGTTTGGAGACCCAGTACTTC	CASSLQQGLETQYF